The 8 T cell receptor beta chains in this list originate from one sample, sequenced in a study of neurological immune-mediated disorders. A single record per CDR3 protein comes from TCRdb applying MiXCR to the 5' RACE reads. The sample holds some 50,000 distinct CDR3 sequences; roughly 17% are singletons and the top ten take 4% to 4.5%. The source material was PBMCs. The receptors were gathered from a man in his sixties in good health.

This clonotype was seen repeatedly, ten times or more. The rearrangement joins TRBV20-1 to TRBJ2-3; D ambiguous. The ends were cut back, 6 bases at V and 0 bases at J, with 7 bases in the middle. The CDR3 has 12 residues. The V gene's germline CDR1 is DFQATT and CDR2 SNEGSKA (reference sequence). In nucleotides, the CDR3 is TGCAGTGCCCCCGGGAGCACAGATACGCAGTATTTT. Translation gives CSAPGSTDTQYF.

This clonotype has ten or more counts. V gene TRBV7-6 combines with J gene TRBJ2-2; no clear D. CDR3 length: 15 amino acids. Germline lookup yields CDR1 SGHVS and CDR2 FNYEAQ. Trimming pared 3 bases from V and 6 bases from J, leaving 14 bases between. The CDR3 here is CASSFRQLFAGELFF. In nucleotides, the CDR3 is TGTGCCAGCAGCTTCCGACAACTTTTTGCCGGGGAGCTGTTTTTT.

This clonotype was seen at least ten times. J is TRBJ2-6 and V is TRBV28, with 7 bases that match TRBD1. The CDR3 is 15 amino acids. The V gene's germline CDR1 is MDHEN and CDR2 SYDVKM. J was trimmed by 2 bases and V by 6 bases; bases with no gene match: 4. Here the CDR3 reads CASSQGGAGANVLTF. CDR3 in DNA: TGTGCCAGCAGCCAAGGGGGCGCTGGGGCCAACGTCCTGACTTTC.

This clonotype was counted ten times or more. The rearrangement joins TRBV4-3 to TRBJ2-2; D might be TRBD2 (6 bases). From germline, CDR1 is LGHNA and CDR2 YSLEER. The CDR3 runs 17 residues. The V end was cut by 1 base, the J end by 2 bases, with 14 bases between. The CDR3 is CASSQGHGTFNTGELFF. CDR3 in DNA: TGCGCCAGCAGCCAAGGGCACGGGACTTTCAACACCGGGGAGCTGTTTTTT.

At least ten counts were recorded for this clonotype. This chain uses TRBV10-2 with TRBJ2-1; 10 bases are shared with TRBD1. V shed 6 bases and J 10 bases; nucleotides not matched to a gene: 12. There are 15 residues in the CDR3. Looked up from germline, CDR1 is WSHSY and CDR2 is SAAADI. CDR3 protein: CASRGRDRGPREQFF. In DNA form, the CDR3 reads TGCGCCAGCAGGGGACGGGACAGGGGCCCTCGAGAGCAGTTCTTC.

There are many counts of this clonotype. The chain employs TRBV12-3 or TRBV12-4 and TRBJ2-7, with D perhaps matching TRBD2 (6 bases). This CDR3 spans 15 amino acids. Between the trimmed V and J ends, which lost 6 bases and 2 bases, there was a span of 17 bases. The CDR3 loop reads CASSPPGGPTYEQYF. The DNA of the CDR3 is TGTGCCAGCAGCCCCCCTGGAGGGCCCACCTACGAGCAGTACTTC.

This clonotype was found a few times. This CDR3 reads CASSLDWTSGRRGELFF. The CDR3 DNA sequence: TGTGCCAGCAGCTTGGACTGGACTAGCGGGAGACGAGGGGAGCTGTTTTTT. This rearrangement joins TRBV5-5 to TRBJ2-2; 13 nucleotides align to TRBD2. The CDR3 sequence is 17 residues long. Looked up from germline, CDR1 is SGHKS and CDR2 is YYEKEE (reference sequence). The V segment lost 0 bases and the J segment 8 bases; nucleotides outside the gene matches: 7. The full variable domain, completed using reference TRBV5-5 and TRBJ2-2, is DAGVTQSPTHLIKTRGQQVTLRCSPISGHKSVSWYQQVLGQGPQFIFQYYEKEERGRGNFPDRFSARQFPNYSSELNVNALLLGDSALYLCASSLDWTSGRRGELFFGEGSRLTVL.

Many counts were recorded for this clonotype. The CDR3 DNA sequence: TGCAGCGTTGGTCGGGACACCGTCTCTGGGGCCAACGTCCTGACTTTC. Its protein product is CSVGRDTVSGANVLTF. The chain is built from TRBV29-1 and TRBJ2-6, with a possible D match to TRBD1 (6 bases). Germline CDR1 reads SQVTM; CDR2 reads ANQGSEA. The CDR3 consists of 16 residues. Deletions cut 4 bases from V and 0 bases from J, with 13 bases between.